The next 2 T cell receptor beta chains were all read from a single sample in a study of blood T cell repertoires in COVID-19. Produced via immunoSEQ multiplex PCR; TCRdb's table is partial and in-frame only. Among roughly 130,000 clones listed, less than 90% were seen once. The sequencing sample was made of PBMCs or T cells enriched from blood (not recorded which). The receptors were sampled from a woman aged 25 to 39 who had recovered from COVID-19.

The chain couples TRBV12-5 to TRBJ1-1, with a possible D match to TRBD1 (6 bases). Germline V gives CDR1 LGHNT, CDR2 FRNRAP. The CDR3 is 20 residues long. The V gene lost 0 bases and the J gene lost 4 bases, with 27 bases spanning the gap. CDR3 nucleotide sequence: TGTGCTAGTGGTTTGGTAGTCCCTCCAACAGGGAGGGTCGCCCCCACTGAAGCTTTCTTT. Translated, it gives CASGLVVPPTGRVAPTEAFF.

A single count supports this clone. The chain joins TRBV3-1 (or the pseudogene TRBV3-2) to TRBJ1-3; possible D gene TRBD1, 6 bases. The V gene lost 1 base and the J gene lost 2 bases, with 9 bases spanning the gap. Germline V gene lookup returns CDR1 LGHDT and CDR2 YNNKEL (reference sequence). The CDR3 covers 15 residues. The CDR3 sequence: CASSQAGVPGNTIYF. CDR3 DNA sequence: TGTGCCAGCAGCCAAGCAGGGGTCCCTGGAAACACCATATATTTT.